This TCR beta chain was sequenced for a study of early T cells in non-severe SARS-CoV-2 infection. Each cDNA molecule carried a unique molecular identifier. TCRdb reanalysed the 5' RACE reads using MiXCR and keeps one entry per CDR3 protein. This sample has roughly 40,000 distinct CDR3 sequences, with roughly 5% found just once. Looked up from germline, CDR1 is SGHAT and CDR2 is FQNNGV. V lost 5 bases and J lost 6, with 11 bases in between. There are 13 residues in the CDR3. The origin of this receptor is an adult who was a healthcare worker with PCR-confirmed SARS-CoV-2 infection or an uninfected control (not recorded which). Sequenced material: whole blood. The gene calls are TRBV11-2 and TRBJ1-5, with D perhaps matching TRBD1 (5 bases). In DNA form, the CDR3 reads TGTGCCAGCAGCGGGACCATAAGTCAGCCCCAGCATTTT. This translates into CASSGTISQPQHF.